These 10 T cell receptor beta chains came from one sample sequenced in a study of blood T cell dynamics during melanoma immunotherapy. The time point here: pre-treatment baseline. Profiled with immunoSEQ multiplex PCR; TCRdb holds only in-frame clones, not every one. The sample holds about 13,000 clones, nearly 90% seen once. This specimen was blood, taken from a patient treated with checkpoint blockade. These receptors all stem from a human donor with melanoma.

The chain combines TRBV14 with TRBJ1-6, with D hard to call. V was pared by 0 bases and J by 2 bases, with 8 bases between. CDR1 SGHDN and CDR2 FVKESK come from the germline V gene. This CDR3 has 16 amino acids. CDR3 sequence (DNA): TGTGCCAGCAGCCAAGATCGAGCGGCCTATAATTCACCCCTCCACTTT. The encoded protein is CASSQDRAAYNSPLHF.

CDR3 residues: CASSEKRPGELFF. DNA for the CDR3: TGCGCCAGCAGTGAAAAACGCCCCGGGGAGCTGTTTTTT. The chain has TRBV10-2 and TRBJ2-2; no definite D call. Trimming cost V 3 bases and J 6 bases, with 8 bases left between them. Germline V gene sequence: CDR1 WSHSY, CDR2 SAAADI. The CDR3 length is 13 residues.

The J gene is TRBJ1-5, the V gene TRBV7-2; D is unresolved. V was clipped by 6 bases and J by 0 bases, with 12 bases between them. The CDR3 sequence is 15 residues long. Per the germline V gene, CDR1 is SGHTA and CDR2 is FQGNSA. CDR3: CASSSEGYSNQPQHF. CDR3 nucleotides: TGTGCCAGCAGTTCCGAGGGTTATAGCAATCAGCCCCAGCATTTT.

The V call is TRBV12-1, the J call TRBJ2-1; the D call in the table, TRBD2, was not verified against the DNA. TRBV12-1 is labeled a pseudogene. CDR3 length: 12 amino acids. CDR3: CASSTSGSEQFF. For the CDR3, the DNA is TGTGCCAGCAGTACTAGCGGTAGTGAGCAGTTCTTC.

The rearrangement links TRBV7-8 to TRBJ2-3; 9 positions agree with TRBD2. V shed 6 bases, J shed 4 bases, and the junction held 8 bases outside the gene matches. Germline CDR1 SGHVS, CDR2 FQNEAQ. This CDR3 is 15 amino acids long. The DNA of the CDR3 is TGTGCCAGCAGGACTAGCGGAGCTTGGCCAGATACGCAGTATTTT. Its protein product is CASRTSGAWPDTQYF. The variable domain in full, with the rest retrieved from reference TRBV7-8 and TRBJ2-3, is GAGVSQSPRYKVAKRGQDVALRCDPISGHVSLFWYQQALGQGPEFLTYFQNEAQLDKSGLPSDRFFAERPEGSVSTLKIQRTQQEDSAVYLCASRTSGAWPDTQYFGPGTRLTVL.

CDR3 loop: CASSARDRSYEQYF. DNA for the CDR3: TGTGCCAGCAGTGCTCGGGACAGGTCCTACGAGCAGTACTTC. The V call is TRBV28, the J call TRBJ2-7; TRBD1 aligns across 8 bases. V shed 5 bases, J shed 1 base, and the junction held 4 bases outside the gene matches. Germline V gene data show CDR1 as MDHEN and CDR2 as SYDVKM. This CDR3 has 14 amino acids.

The chain recombines TRBV6-1 with TRBJ2-1; 8 bases are a match to TRBD2. CDR1 MNHNS and CDR2 SASEGT come from the germline V gene. J gave up 6 bases and V 6 bases, and 10 bases lay outside the gene matches. CDR3 length equals 15 residues. This chain's CDR3 is CASRSILTSANEQFF. The DNA of the CDR3 is TGTGCCAGCAGGAGTATCCTGACTAGCGCCAATGAGCAGTTCTTC.

V is TRBV4-1 and J is TRBJ1-1; possible D gene TRBD1, 6 bases. The V gene lost 7 bases and the J gene lost 3 bases, with 21 bases spanning the gap. CDR1 and CDR2 (germline): MGHRA, YSYEKL. The CDR3 has 16 residues. The CDR3 sequence is CASKGGLGRADTEAFF. The CDR3 DNA reads as TGCGCCAGCAAAGGGGGTCTGGGCAGGGCGGACACTGAAGCTTTCTTT.

The chain joins TRBV18 to TRBJ1-5, with D hard to call. Trimming stripped 1 base from V and 6 bases from J, with 10 bases between. This CDR3 region has 14 residues. The germline V gene encodes CDR1 KGHSH and CDR2 LQKENI. The CDR3 region is CASSPLEGFQPQHF. In DNA, the CDR3 is TGTGCCAGCTCACCACTTGAGGGTTTTCAGCCCCAGCATTTT. The full variable domain, with the rest looked up from reference TRBV18 and TRBJ1-5, is NAGVMQNPRHLVRRRGQEARLRCSPMKGHSHVYWYRQLPEEGLKFMVYLQKENIIDESGMPKERFSAEFPKEGPSILRIQQVVRGDSAAYFCASSPLEGFQPQHFGDGTRLSIL.

This chain uses TRBV4-3 with TRBJ2-7; D perhaps matches TRBD2 (6 bases). Per germline, CDR1 LGHNA and CDR2 YSLEER. This CDR3 comprises 14 residues. The V gene lost 1 base and the J gene lost 4 bases, with 11 bases spanning the gap. In DNA form, the CDR3 reads TGCGCCAGCAGCCAAGTTACTAGCAATTACGAGCAGTACTTC. Protein sequence: CASSQVTSNYEQYF.